This TCR beta chain was retrieved from a study of blood T cell repertoires in COVID-19. This clone showed up just once. Assay: immunoSEQ multiplex PCR; the TCRdb copy retains only in-frame clones and omits some. The sample has about 120,000 clones, about 88% seen once. This TCR was sampled from a man between 35 and 55 years old with acute or convalescent COVID-19. The source material was peripheral blood.

In DNA form, the CDR3 reads TGTGCCTGGAGTGTAGGGGGGGCCGCGGCAGATACGCAGTATTTT. This sequence encodes CAWSVGGAAADTQYF. The gene calls are TRBV30 and TRBJ2-3; perhaps TRBD2 as D (7 bases). Trimming pared 0 bases from V and 4 bases from J, leaving 14 bases between. The CDR3 is 15 residues long. Germline V gene data show CDR1 as GTSNPN and CDR2 as SVGIG (reference sequence).